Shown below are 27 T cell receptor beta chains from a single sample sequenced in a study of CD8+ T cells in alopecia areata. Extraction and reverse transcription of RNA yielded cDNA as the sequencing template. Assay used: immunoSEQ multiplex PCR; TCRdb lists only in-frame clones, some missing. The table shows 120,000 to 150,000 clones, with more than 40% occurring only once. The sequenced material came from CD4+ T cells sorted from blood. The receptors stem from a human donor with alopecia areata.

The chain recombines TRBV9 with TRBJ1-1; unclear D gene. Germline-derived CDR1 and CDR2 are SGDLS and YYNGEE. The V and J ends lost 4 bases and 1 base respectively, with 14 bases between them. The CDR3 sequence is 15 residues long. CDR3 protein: CASSPSLLGNTEAFF. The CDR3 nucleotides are TGTGCCAGCAGCCCCTCCCTCTTGGGGAACACTGAAGCTTTCTTT. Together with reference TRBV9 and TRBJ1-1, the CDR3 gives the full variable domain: DSGVTQTPKHLITATGQRVTLRCSPRSGDLSVYWYQQSLDQGLQFLIQYYNGEERAKGNILERFSAQQFPDLHSELNLSSLELGDSALYFCASSPSLLGNTEAFFGQGTRLTVV.

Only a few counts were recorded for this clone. CDR3 sequence: CASSGGLSNEQFF. The CDR3 nucleotides read TGTGCCAGCAGTGGGGGGCTGAGCAATGAGCAGTTCTTC. This chain joins TRBV27 and TRBJ2-1, with D perhaps matching TRBD1 or TRBD2 (6 bases each). The germline V gene has CDR1 MNHEY and CDR2 SMNVEV (reference sequence). This CDR3 is built from 13 residues. Trimming took 5 bases from V and 6 from J, leaving 11 bases between them.

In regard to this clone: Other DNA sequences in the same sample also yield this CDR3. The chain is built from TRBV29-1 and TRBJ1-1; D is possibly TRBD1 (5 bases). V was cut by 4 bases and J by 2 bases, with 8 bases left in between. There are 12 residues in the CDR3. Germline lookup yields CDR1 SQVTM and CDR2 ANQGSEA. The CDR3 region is CSVGQTNTEAFF. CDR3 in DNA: TGCAGCGTTGGACAGACAAACACTGAAGCTTTCTTT.

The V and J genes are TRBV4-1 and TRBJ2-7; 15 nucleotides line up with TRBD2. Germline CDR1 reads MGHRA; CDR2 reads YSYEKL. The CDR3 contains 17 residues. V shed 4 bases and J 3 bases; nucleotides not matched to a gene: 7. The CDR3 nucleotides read TGCGCCAGCAGCCTGGGGACTAGCGGGAGGAGGGGCTACGAGCAGTACTTC. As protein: CASSLGTSGRRGYEQYF.

CDR3 loop: CASSPMGQGQYEQYF. In nucleotides, the CDR3 is TGTGCCAGCAGCCCAATGGGACAGGGCCAGTACGAGCAGTACTTC. V and J are TRBV7-2 and TRBJ2-7; 9 bases match TRBD1. This CDR3 comprises 15 residues. Germline V lookup: CDR1 SGHTA, CDR2 FQGNSA. Trimming cost V 5 bases and J 4 bases; bases outside gene matches: 9.

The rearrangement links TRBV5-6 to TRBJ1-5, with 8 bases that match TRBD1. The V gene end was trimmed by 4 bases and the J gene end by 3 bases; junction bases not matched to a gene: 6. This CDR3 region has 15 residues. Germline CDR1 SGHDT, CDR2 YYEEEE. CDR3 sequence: CASSQGAITNQPQHF. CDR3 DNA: TGTGCCAGCAGCCAGGGGGCGATCACCAATCAGCCCCAGCATTTT.

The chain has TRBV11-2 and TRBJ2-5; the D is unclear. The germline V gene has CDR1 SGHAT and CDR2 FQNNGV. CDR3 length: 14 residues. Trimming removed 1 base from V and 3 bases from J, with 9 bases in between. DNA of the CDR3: TGTGCCAGCAGCTTAGGGCCAGCTAAAGAGACCCAGTACTTC. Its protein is CASSLGPAKETQYF.

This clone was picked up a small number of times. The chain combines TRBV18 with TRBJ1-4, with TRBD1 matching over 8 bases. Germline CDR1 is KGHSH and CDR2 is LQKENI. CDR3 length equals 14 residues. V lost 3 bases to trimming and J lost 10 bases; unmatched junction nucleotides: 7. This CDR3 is CASSPGTGGGKLFF. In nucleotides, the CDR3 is TGTGCCAGCTCACCCGGGACAGGTGGTGGAAAACTGTTTTTT.

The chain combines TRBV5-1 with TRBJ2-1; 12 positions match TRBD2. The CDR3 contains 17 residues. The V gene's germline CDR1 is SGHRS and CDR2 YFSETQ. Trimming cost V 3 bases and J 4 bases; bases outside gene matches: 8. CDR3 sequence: CASSSLAGGPPYNEQFF. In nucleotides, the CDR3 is TGCGCCAGCAGCTCCCTAGCGGGAGGGCCCCCATACAATGAGCAGTTCTTC.

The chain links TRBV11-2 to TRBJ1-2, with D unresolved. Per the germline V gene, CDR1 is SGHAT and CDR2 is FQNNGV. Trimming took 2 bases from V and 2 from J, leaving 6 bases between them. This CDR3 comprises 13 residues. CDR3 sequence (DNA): TGTGCCAGCAGCTTACCCCCCAACTATGGCTACACCTTC. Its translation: CASSLPPNYGYTF.

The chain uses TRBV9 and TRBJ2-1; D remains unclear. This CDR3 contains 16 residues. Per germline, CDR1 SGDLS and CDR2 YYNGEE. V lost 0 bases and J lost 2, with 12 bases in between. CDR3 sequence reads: CASSVAPEDTYNEQFF. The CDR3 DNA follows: TGTGCCAGCAGCGTAGCTCCTGAAGACACCTACAATGAGCAGTTCTTC.

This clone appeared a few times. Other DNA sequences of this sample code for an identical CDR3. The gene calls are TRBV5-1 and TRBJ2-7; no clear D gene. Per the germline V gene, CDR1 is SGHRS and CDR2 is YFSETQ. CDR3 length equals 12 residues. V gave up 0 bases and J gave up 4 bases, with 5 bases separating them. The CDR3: CASSLGGYEQYF. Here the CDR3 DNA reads TGCGCCAGCAGCTTGGGGGGATACGAGCAGTACTTC.

CDR3 sequence (DNA): TGTGCCAGCAGCTTCAGTAGCGGGAGTCTTGCTGAGCAGTACTTC. This gives the protein CASSFSSGSLAEQYF. V is TRBV7-8 and J is TRBJ2-7; TRBD2 aligns across 9 bases. V lost 3 bases and J lost 7; bases outside the gene matches: 10. This CDR3 has 15 amino acids. Germline CDR1 and CDR2: SGHVS and FQNEAQ.

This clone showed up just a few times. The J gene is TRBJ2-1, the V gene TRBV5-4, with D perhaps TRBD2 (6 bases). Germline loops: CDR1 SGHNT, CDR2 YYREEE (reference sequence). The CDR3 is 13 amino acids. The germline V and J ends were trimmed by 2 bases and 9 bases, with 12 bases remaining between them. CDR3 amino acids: CASSFREKAEQFF. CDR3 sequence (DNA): TGTGCCAGCAGCTTCCGGGAGAAGGCTGAGCAGTTCTTC.

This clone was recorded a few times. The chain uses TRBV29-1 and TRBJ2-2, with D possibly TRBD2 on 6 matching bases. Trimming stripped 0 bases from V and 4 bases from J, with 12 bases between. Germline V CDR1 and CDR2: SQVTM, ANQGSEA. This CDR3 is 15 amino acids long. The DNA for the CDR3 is TGCAGCGTTGAAGATAATACCGGGGGCACCGGGGAGCTGTTTTTT. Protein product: CSVEDNTGGTGELFF.

The CDR3 region is CSTRDGLGDTQYF. The CDR3, as DNA: TGCAGCACCCGGGACGGGCTAGGAGATACGCAGTATTTT. The chain is built from TRBV29-1 and TRBJ2-3, with D perhaps given as TRBD1 or TRBD2 (5 bases each). Looked up from germline, CDR1 is SQVTM and CDR2 is ANQGSEA. This CDR3 has 13 residues. V lost 8 bases and J lost 5, with 17 bases in between.

CDR3 sequence: CSVAPPGVSTAEAFF. The CDR3 DNA sequence: TGCAGCGTTGCGCCACCCGGGGTTAGTACAGCTGAAGCTTTCTTT. The rearrangement links TRBV29-1 to TRBJ1-1; unclear D gene. The germline gives CDR1 SQVTM, CDR2 ANQGSEA. This CDR3 has 15 amino acids. V shed 4 bases and J shed 6 bases, with 21 bases lying between them.

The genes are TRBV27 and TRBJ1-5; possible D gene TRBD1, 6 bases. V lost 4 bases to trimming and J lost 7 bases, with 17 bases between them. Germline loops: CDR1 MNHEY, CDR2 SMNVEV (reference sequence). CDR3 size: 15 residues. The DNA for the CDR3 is TGTGCCAGCAGTTCGGGGGCCCCGGGGGTCCAGCCCCAGCATTTT. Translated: CASSSGAPGVQPQHF.

The CDR3 sequence: CAARLAGVDGELFF. CDR3 nucleotide sequence: TGTGCCGCCCGACTAGCGGGAGTTGACGGGGAGCTGTTTTTT. The V gene is TRBV27, the J gene TRBJ2-2, with 12 bases fitting TRBD2. The J segment lost 7 bases and the V segment lost 11 bases, leaving 8 bases of the junction unmatched. The CDR3 sequence is 14 residues long. In germline, CDR1 is MNHEY, CDR2 SMNVEV (reference sequence).

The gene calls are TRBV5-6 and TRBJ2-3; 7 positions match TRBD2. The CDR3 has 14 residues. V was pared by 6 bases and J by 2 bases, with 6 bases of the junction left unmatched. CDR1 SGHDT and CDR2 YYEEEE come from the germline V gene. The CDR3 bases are TGTGCCAGCATCCGCCTAGCGGTCACAGATACGCAGTATTTT. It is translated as CASIRLAVTDTQYF.

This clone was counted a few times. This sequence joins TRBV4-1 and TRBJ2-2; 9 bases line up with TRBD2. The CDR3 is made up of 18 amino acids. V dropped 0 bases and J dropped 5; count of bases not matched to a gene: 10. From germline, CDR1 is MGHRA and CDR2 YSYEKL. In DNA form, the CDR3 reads TGCGCCAGCAGCCAAGATGGTATAGCGGGAGTGGGGACCGGGGAGCTGTTTTTT. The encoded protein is CASSQDGIAGVGTGELFF.

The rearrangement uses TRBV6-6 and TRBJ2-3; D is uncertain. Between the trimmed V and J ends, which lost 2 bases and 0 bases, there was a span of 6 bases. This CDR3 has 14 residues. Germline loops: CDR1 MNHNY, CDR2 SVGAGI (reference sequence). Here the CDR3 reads CASSYGSSTDTQYF. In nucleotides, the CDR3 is TGTGCCAGCAGTTACGGTTCGAGCACAGATACGCAGTATTTT.

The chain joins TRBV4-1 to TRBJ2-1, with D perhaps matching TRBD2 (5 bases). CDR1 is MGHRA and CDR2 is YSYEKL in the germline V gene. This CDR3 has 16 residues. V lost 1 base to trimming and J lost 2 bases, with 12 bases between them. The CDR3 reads CASSQATAAPYNEQFF. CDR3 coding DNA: TGCGCCAGCAGCCAAGCTACAGCGGCCCCCTACAATGAGCAGTTCTTC.

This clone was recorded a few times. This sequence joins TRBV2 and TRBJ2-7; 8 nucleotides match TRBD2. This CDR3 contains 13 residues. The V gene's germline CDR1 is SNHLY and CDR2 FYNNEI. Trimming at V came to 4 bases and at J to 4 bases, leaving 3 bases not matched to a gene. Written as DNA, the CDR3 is TGTGCCAGCAGTGTTCCGGGAGGGTACGAGCAGTACTTC. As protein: CASSVPGGYEQYF. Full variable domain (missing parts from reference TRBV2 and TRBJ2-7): EPEVTQTPSHQVTQMGQEVILRCVPISNHLYFYWYRQILGQKVEFLVSFYNNEISEKSEIFDDQFSVERPDGSNFTLKIRSTKLEDSAMYFCASSVPGGYEQYFGPGTRLTVT.

The CDR3, as DNA: TGTGCCAGTAGTATCGAAAGAGCTAGCAATCAGCCCCAGCATTTT. This codes for CASSIERASNQPQHF. The chain carries TRBV19 and TRBJ1-5; D unresolved. Germline CDR1 reads LNHDA; CDR2 reads SQIVND (reference sequence). This CDR3 contains 15 residues. Deletions cut 3 bases from V and 0 bases from J, with 9 bases between.

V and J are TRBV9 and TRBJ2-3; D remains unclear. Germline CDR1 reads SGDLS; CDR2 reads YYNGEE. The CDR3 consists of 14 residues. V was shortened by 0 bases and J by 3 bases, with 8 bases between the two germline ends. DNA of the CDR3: TGTGCCAGCAGCGTAGGGTTCGGTACAGATACGCAGTATTTT. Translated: CASSVGFGTDTQYF.

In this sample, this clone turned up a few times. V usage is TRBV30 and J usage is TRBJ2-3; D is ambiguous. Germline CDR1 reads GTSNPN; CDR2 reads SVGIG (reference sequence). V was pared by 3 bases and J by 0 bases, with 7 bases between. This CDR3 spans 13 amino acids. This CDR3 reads CAWRPMSTDTQYF. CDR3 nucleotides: TGTGCCTGGAGACCAATGAGCACAGATACGCAGTATTTT.